One and the same sample provided the 31 T cell receptor beta chains below, sequenced in a study of identical twins. TCRdb reprocessed the 5' RACE reads with MiXCR, giving one entry per CDR3 protein. The top ten hold roughly 0.3% of the sample, which has approximately 1.8 million distinct CDR3 sequences, about 30% seen once. Input material: cord blood. These receptors originate from a newborn girl in good health.

The CDR3 sequence is CASSFNRAHQPQHF. In DNA form, the CDR3 reads TGTGCCAGCAGTTTCAACAGGGCCCATCAGCCCCAGCATTTT. This chain connects TRBV27 to TRBJ1-5; tentative D call: TRBD1 (6 bases). V shed 3 bases and J shed 5 bases, with 11 bases lying between them. Germline-derived CDR1 and CDR2 are MNHEY and SMNVEV (reference sequence). The CDR3 spans 14 residues.

The CDR3 spells CSALPISGRGENEQFF. The DNA of the CDR3 is TGCAGTGCTTTGCCCATCAGCGGGAGGGGAGAGAATGAGCAGTTCTTC. The chain uses TRBV20-1 and TRBJ2-1; TRBD2 agrees at 10 bases. The CDR3 spans 16 residues. The germline CDR1 and CDR2 sequences are DFQATT and SNEGSKA (reference sequence). The V segment lost 5 bases and the J segment 7 bases; nucleotides outside the gene matches: 14.

The chain couples TRBV27 to TRBJ1-1, with D perhaps TRBD1 (5 bases). Germline CDR1 is MNHEY and CDR2 is SMNVEV (reference sequence). The CDR3 has 16 residues. The V gene lost 5 bases and the J gene lost 1 base, with 17 bases spanning the gap. The CDR3 sequence: CASSRHPGTGNTEAFF. CDR3 bases: TGTGCCAGCAGTCGACACCCCGGGACGGGGAACACTGAAGCTTTCTTT.

The chain couples TRBV11-2 to TRBJ2-7; 7 bases line up with TRBD1. V dropped 0 bases and J dropped 2; count of bases not matched to a gene: 4. CDR3 size: 15 residues. Germline V gene sequence: CDR1 SGHAT, CDR2 FQNNGV. CDR3 in amino acids: CASSLEDRSTYEQYF. For the CDR3, the DNA is TGTGCCAGCAGCTTAGAGGACAGGTCAACCTACGAGCAGTACTTC.

The chain combines TRBV12-3 or TRBV12-4 with TRBJ2-1; possibly TRBD1 for D (6 bases). This CDR3 is built from 15 residues. Between the trimmed V and J ends, which lost 5 bases and 7 bases, there was a span of 18 bases. The CDR3 protein is CASSPATGIGNEQFF. CDR3 DNA sequence: TGTGCCAGCAGTCCAGCTACAGGGATCGGGAATGAGCAGTTCTTC.

This clonotype has only a few counts. J is TRBJ2-7 and V is TRBV5-1; 8 nucleotides align to TRBD2. The CDR3 covers 14 residues. Trimming removed 5 bases from V and 0 bases from J; junction bases left unmatched: 4. The germline gives CDR1 SGHRS, CDR2 YFSETQ. The CDR3 DNA reads TGCGCCAGCAGTGGGAGCGGGAGCTCCTACGAGCAGTACTTC. Protein product: CASSGSGSSYEQYF.

The genes are TRBV5-1 and TRBJ2-7; D gene uncertain. The V gene's germline CDR1 is SGHRS and CDR2 YFSETQ. The CDR3 runs to 13 residues. V was pared by 1 base and J by 1 base, with 6 bases between. The CDR3 protein is CASSLTKSYEQYF. DNA for the CDR3: TGCGCCAGCAGCTTGACAAAATCCTACGAGCAGTACTTC.

Only one count was recorded for this clonotype. Germline is not matched at one junction end, which may reflect a read error. V and J are TRBV12-3 or TRBV12-4 and TRBJ2-3, with D tentatively TRBD2 (5 bases). This CDR3 is 16 amino acids long. The CDR3 sequence is CASSFLLAPSTDKQYF. CDR3 bases: TGTGCCAGCAGTTTTCTCCTAGCTCCTAGCACAGATAAGCAGTATTTT.

The V and J genes are TRBV19 and TRBJ2-5, with D perhaps matching TRBD1 (6 bases). Germline V gives CDR1 LNHDA, CDR2 SQIVND (reference sequence). This CDR3 comprises 13 residues. Trimming shortened V by 3 bases and J by 11 bases, and 16 bases separated the two germline ends. The CDR3 nucleotides are TGTGCCAGTAGTATCACAGGGCTGCCTGAGCAGTACTTC. Protein sequence: CASSITGLPEQYF.

The rearrangement uses TRBV11-1 and TRBJ2-5, with 7 nucleotides matching TRBD2. From germline, CDR1 is SGHAT and CDR2 FQDESV (reference sequence). The V and J ends lost 3 bases and 11 bases, in that order; junction bases with no gene match: 18. The CDR3 consists of 16 residues. The CDR3 is CASSFSWRERNNEQYF. The DNA of the CDR3 is TGTGCCAGCAGCTTTAGTTGGCGGGAGAGGAACAATGAGCAGTACTTC.

This clonotype was seen only a few times. The chain combines TRBV7-9 with TRBJ2-7; the match to TRBD1 covers 10 bases. Germline CDR1 is SEHNR and CDR2 is FQNEAQ (reference sequence). V trimming: 1 base; J trimming: 3 bases; junction bases outside the gene matches: 6. This CDR3 is built from 16 residues. Here the CDR3 DNA reads TGTGCCAGCAGCTTAGTATCCGGGACAGGGGACTACGAGCAGTACTTC. Translated, it gives CASSLVSGTGDYEQYF.

At least ten counts were recorded for this clonotype. A junction boundary mismatches the germline segment, possibly from a read error. V and J are TRBV11-2 and TRBJ2-7; 10 bases map to TRBD1. The CDR3 sequence is 15 residues long. Germline V gene sequence: CDR1 SGHAT, CDR2 FQNNGV. CDR3 protein: CASSLDRGSSYEQYF. The CDR3 DNA follows: TGCGCCAGCAGCTTGGACAGGGGGAGCTCCTACGAGCAGTACTTC.

The chain uses TRBV3-1 and TRBJ2-1; D call uncertain. V was pared by 0 bases and J by 2 bases, with 11 bases between. The germline V gene encodes CDR1 LGHDT and CDR2 YNNKEL (reference sequence). CDR3 length: 16 residues. The CDR3 DNA reads TGTGCCAGCAGCCAAGATTCCCTTAGGCCCTACAATGAGCAGTTCTTC. This encodes CASSQDSLRPYNEQFF.

In its sample, this clonotype was seen a few times. The V and J genes are TRBV6-5 and TRBJ2-1; no firm D call. This CDR3 comprises 15 residues. CDR1 and CDR2 (germline): MNHEY, SVGAGI. The germline V and J ends were trimmed by 6 bases and 0 bases, with 12 bases remaining between them. CDR3 sequence: CASSPPVGSYNEQFF. CDR3 sequence (DNA): TGTGCCAGCAGCCCCCCGGTTGGCTCCTACAATGAGCAGTTCTTC.

This rearrangement joins TRBV6-6 to TRBJ1-6; D gene unclear. V lost 4 bases, J lost 0 bases, and 7 bases lay in between. The CDR3 is made up of 15 amino acids. Germline CDR1 reads MNHNY; CDR2 reads SVGAGI (reference sequence). The CDR3 coding sequence is TGTGCCAGCAGTTTCTACAGCTCCTATAATTCACCCCTCCACTTT. Amino acid sequence: CASSFYSSYNSPLHF.

Only a few counts were recorded for this clonotype. This sequence joins TRBV29-1 and TRBJ2-1, with a tentative D call TRBD2 (5 bases). Deletions cut 5 bases from V and 1 base from J, with 9 bases between. This CDR3 region has 13 residues. CDR1 SQVTM and CDR2 ANQGSEA come from the germline V gene. Here the CDR3 reads CSVPAESYNEQFF. In DNA, the CDR3 is TGCAGCGTTCCAGCGGAGTCCTACAATGAGCAGTTCTTC.

This clonotype was detected only once. A much larger clone differs by one base, so this may be a read error. Here the CDR3 reads CASSQAASDPYNEQYF. Here the CDR3 DNA reads TGTGCCAGCAGCCAGGCCGCTAGCGATCCCTACAATGAGCAGTACTTC. V and J are TRBV4-2 and TRBJ2-1, with D tentatively TRBD2 (6 bases). Matching the DNA end better, TRBJ2-7 makes the J call doubtful. This CDR3 has 16 residues. Looked up from germline, CDR1 is LGHNA and CDR2 is YNFKEQ.

This clonotype was found a few times. The chain links TRBV7-2 to TRBJ1-1; D is ambiguous. This CDR3 is 12 amino acids long. Trimming left V 3 bases short and J 5 bases short, with 7 bases between. The germline V gene encodes CDR1 SGHTA and CDR2 FQGNSA. The DNA of the CDR3 is TGTGCCAGCAGCTTGAGAGAGACTGAAGCTTTCTTT. Translation gives CASSLRETEAFF.

CDR3 protein: CASSLWGQGRPPYSYNSPLHF. The CDR3 region has the DNA TGTGCCAGCAGTTTATGGGGGCAGGGGCGCCCCCCTTACTCCTATAATTCACCCCTCCACTTT. This sequence joins TRBV12-3 or TRBV12-4 and TRBJ1-6; tentatively, D is TRBD1 (6 bases). V was shortened by 2 bases and J by 0 bases, with 23 bases between the two germline ends. The CDR3 is 21 amino acids.

This clonotype has more than one count but fewer than ten. V gene TRBV4-1 combines with J gene TRBJ1-2, with a possible D match to TRBD1 (5 bases). This CDR3 is 15 amino acids long. The V gene's germline CDR1 is MGHRA and CDR2 YSYEKL. V was shortened by 1 base and J by 4 bases, with 13 bases between the two germline ends. As DNA, the CDR3 is TGCGCCAGCAGCCAAGTTTCGCAGGGCGGCTATGGCTACACCTTC. Translating it yields CASSQVSQGGYGYTF.

The chain combines TRBV29-1 with TRBJ1-1; possibly TRBD1 for D (5 bases). V was cut by 3 bases and J by 6 bases, with 11 bases left in between. Germline CDR1 is SQVTM and CDR2 is ANQGSEA. The CDR3 is 12 residues long. CDR3: CSVDPRVAEAFF. CDR3 in DNA: TGCAGCGTTGACCCCAGGGTCGCTGAAGCTTTCTTT.

This clonotype was seen a few times. The CDR3, as DNA: TGTGCCAGCAATCTTGGGGCTGGGGGACACGCACCTTCCCTTAGCACAGATACGCAGTATTTT. Translated: CASNLGAGGHAPSLSTDTQYF. The V call is TRBV27, the J call TRBJ2-3; a weak D match, TRBD1 (6 bases). The germline V gene encodes CDR1 MNHEY and CDR2 SMNVEV (reference sequence). Trimming removed 7 bases at V and 0 bases at J, with 32 bases between. The CDR3 length is 21 residues.

This clonotype turned up a few times. The genes are TRBV20-1 and TRBJ2-1; D remains unclear. This CDR3 has 11 amino acids. CDR1 is DFQATT and CDR2 is SNEGSKA in the germline V gene (reference sequence). V dropped 4 bases and J dropped 5 bases, with 6 bases sitting between them. This CDR3 is CSANEDNEQFF. CDR3 coding DNA: TGCAGTGCTAATGAAGACAATGAGCAGTTCTTC.

This clonotype was detected only a few times. This chain joins TRBV7-2 and TRBJ1-5; no firm D call. The CDR3 sequence is 15 residues long. Germline V gives CDR1 SGHTA, CDR2 FQGNSA. Trimming pared 2 bases from V and 6 bases from J, leaving 14 bases between. Written as DNA, the CDR3 is TGTGCCAGCAGCTTACTGGAAGGTTATGGTCAGCCCCAGCATTTT. This sequence encodes CASSLLEGYGQPQHF.

This clonotype was recorded a few times. The V and J genes are TRBV29-1 and TRBJ2-3; D possibly corresponds to TRBD2 (6 bases). The ends were cut back, 4 bases at V and 4 bases at J, with 21 bases in the middle. CDR1 and CDR2 from the germline V gene are SQVTM and ANQGSEA. The CDR3 runs to 16 residues. The CDR3 DNA is TGCAGCGTTGTTTGGGGTGTAACAGGCGGGGCAGATACGCAGTATTTT. Protein: CSVVWGVTGGADTQYF.

This clonotype was counted only a few times. The chain couples TRBV6-5 to TRBJ2-2; 7 bases are shared with TRBD1. This CDR3 spans 14 amino acids. Unmatched junction bases numbered 5, after V lost 4 bases and J lost 6 bases. Germline CDR1 and CDR2: MNHEY and SVGAGI. Here the CDR3 DNA reads TGTGCCAGCAGTTTCACAGGGGTGCCCGGGGAGCTGTTTTTT. Protein sequence: CASSFTGVPGELFF.

This clonotype has just a few counts. J is TRBJ2-1 and V is TRBV29-1; TRBD2 agrees at 9 bases. The CDR3 has 16 residues. V shed 4 bases and J 3 bases; nucleotides not matched to a gene: 10. Germline CDR1 and CDR2: SQVTM and ANQGSEA. The CDR3 region has the DNA TGCAGCGTTGGGGCCCCTAGCGGGGCCAACTACAATGAGCAGTTCTTC. Translated: CSVGAPSGANYNEQFF.

Concerning this clonotype itself: This sequence may be a read error, since a much larger clone differs from it by one base. This rearrangement joins TRBV25-1 to TRBJ1-4, with 9 bases identical to TRBD1. Germline V gene data show CDR1 as MGHDK and CDR2 as SYGVNS. This CDR3 is built from 16 residues. CDR3 DNA: TGTGCCGGCAGTGAATCGGGACAGGGACGGAGGGAAAAACTGTTTTTT. It encodes CAGSESGQGRREKLFF. The whole variable domain, remainder taken from reference TRBV25-1 and TRBJ1-4, is EADIYQTPRYLVIGTGKKITLECSQTMGHDKMYWYQQDPGMELHLIHYSYGVNSTEKGDLSSESTVSRIRTEHFPLTLESARPSHTSQYLCAGSESGQGRREKLFFGSGTQLSVL.

This chain joins TRBV6-2 or TRBV6-3 and TRBJ2-5; D remains ambiguous. Trimming left V 6 bases short and J 4 bases short, with 12 bases between. Germline CDR1 MNHEY, CDR2 SVGEGT. CDR3 size: 13 residues. The CDR3: CASSAPWPETQYF. For the CDR3, the DNA is TGTGCCAGCAGCGCGCCTTGGCCAGAGACCCAGTACTTC.

The sample holds many counts of this clonotype. This rearrangement joins TRBV12-3 or TRBV12-4 to TRBJ1-2; D is unresolved. V lost 3 bases and J 0 bases, leaving 5 bases between the germline ends. The CDR3 has 13 residues. CDR3 in DNA: TGTGCCAGCAGTTTCAGGACTAACTATGGCTACACCTTC. Its translation: CASSFRTNYGYTF.

V usage is TRBV20-1 and J usage is TRBJ2-7; 8 positions match TRBD1. Trimming removed 0 bases from V and 3 bases from J; junction bases left unmatched: 7. This CDR3 region has 15 residues. Germline V gene sequence: CDR1 DFQATT, CDR2 SNEGSKA (reference sequence). The CDR3 is CSARDSAGGSYEQYF. The CDR3 DNA follows: TGCAGTGCTAGAGATTCCGCAGGGGGCAGCTACGAGCAGTACTTC.